This is a list of T cell receptor beta chains from one sample in a study of blood T cell repertoires in COVID-19. Libraries were prepared by immunoSEQ multiplex PCR; TCRdb keeps only in-frame clonotypes and omits some of them. The sample lists roughly 220,000 clones; 84% were seen once. Sequencing was carried out using peripheral blood. The receptors come from a man aged 30-40 years with active or convalescent COVID-19. The CDR3 runs from the conserved cysteine through the conserved F or W.

CDR3 protein,V gene,J gene
CASGKNLGQGRGDTQYF,TRBV10-2,TRBJ2-3
CASSPGPGTRSREQYF,TRBV5-6,TRBJ2-7
CASSPFWRTDPTNEKLFF,TRBV3-1/TRBV3-2,TRBJ1-4
CASSFRELLGTEAFF,TRBV7-9,TRBJ1-1
CASKRASGSYEQYF,TRBV5-1,TRBJ2-7
CASSPLAGRLAGHSYEQYF,TRBV28,TRBJ2-7
CASSYSQGAYEQYF,TRBV6-5,TRBJ2-7
CASSTTGWGQNSPLHF,TRBV27,TRBJ1-6
CASSPIGGPGETQYF,TRBV18,TRBJ2-5
CASSPEGRGHTDTQYF,TRBV16,TRBJ2-3
CATSRNRVSGANVLTF,TRBV15,TRBJ2-6
CASSPPNTANYGYTF,TRBV18,TRBJ1-2
CASNTPSGKLFF,TRBV28,TRBJ1-4
CASSRGQGGTEAFF,TRBV13,TRBJ1-1
CASSPRTGGAGEAFF,TRBV4-3,TRBJ1-1
CAWSGQGHQPQHF,TRBV30,TRBJ1-5
CASSTGTGGPYEQYF,TRBV7-2,TRBJ2-7
CASSLVRGWTGELFF,TRBV7-9,TRBJ2-2
CATRGTTGNEQFF,TRBV28,TRBJ2-1
CATSPSEGFGYTF,TRBV15,TRBJ1-2
CSVDIRGHETQYF,TRBV29-1,TRBJ2-5
CASSLLGQGVTEAFF,TRBV5-6,TRBJ1-1
CASSYHRTGDGEKLFF,TRBV4-3,TRBJ1-4
CASARQGSTDTQYF,TRBV3-1/TRBV3-2,TRBJ2-3
CASSLGGGLAGNEQFF,TRBV7-2,TRBJ2-1
CASSDRASLQGPKVKPQHF,TRBV19,TRBJ1-5
CASSLSVTPYEQYF,TRBV5-6,TRBJ2-7
CAWSGLAGVEQFF,TRBV30,TRBJ2-1
CASSQGGLATNYGYTF,TRBV3-1/TRBV3-2,TRBJ1-2